This T cell receptor beta chain comes out of a study of cytomegalovirus exposure and HLA in healthy donors. Trimming removed 3 bases from V and 7 bases from J; junction bases left unmatched: 6. Per germline, CDR1 SGDLS and CDR2 YYNGEE. The length of the CDR3 is 13 residues. The PCR contained 60 Vbeta and 13 Jbeta primers. Some clones are missing from TCRdb's copy, which holds only in-frame ones; the method was immunoSEQ multiplex PCR. The sample holds some 150,000 clones, about 80% seen once. Broader study findings: 87-base-pair reads could not separate some V segments, including TRBV6-2 and TRBV6-3. TCR beta sequences numbering under 20,000 were associated with HLA alleles at 0.05 false discovery rate in a later analysis. Presence/absence analyses treated sequencing depth as roughly uniform across donors.

On this clone: Its antigen is still unknown.

The sequence came from a woman between 40 and 50 years old in good health and CMV-seronegative. This sequence joins TRBV9 and TRBJ1-1; 7 bases align to TRBD1. What was sequenced was PBMCs. CDR3 DNA sequence: TGTGCCAGCAGCGGTCCGACAGGGAGTGAAGCTTTCTTT. This codes for CASSGPTGSEAFF.